This T cell receptor beta chain is from a study of T cells in Graves' hyperthyroidism and ophthalmopathy. Ten or more counts support this clonotype. At least 3 on the Clinical Activity Score was recorded for ophthalmopathy patients, who also had NOSPECS grade at least 4 and duration under 3 months. Germline assignment: CDR1 KGHSH and CDR2 LQKENI. This CDR3 is built from 14 residues. Trimming at V came to 1 base and at J to 8 bases, leaving 6 bases not matched to a gene. RNA transcripts served as the template for amplifying TCR beta CDR3 regions. The HTBI set primed first-round TCR CDR3 RT-PCR. TCRdb reprocessed the multiplex PCR reads with MiXCR, giving one entry per CDR3 protein. There are hundreds of thousands of distinct CDR3 sequences in the sample; over 12% occur only once, and under 15% lies in the top ten.

This clonotype was obtained from a man aged 18 to 29 with Graves' ophthalmopathy. The sequenced material came from blood. The chain employs TRBV18 and TRBJ1-2, with 8 bases matching TRBD1. CDR3 residues: CASSPLGQGEGYTF. The CDR3 region has the DNA TGTGCCAGCTCACCACTCGGACAGGGCGAGGGCTACACCTTC.